Listed below are T cell receptor beta chains from one sample, sequenced in a study of Tregs in tolerant kidney transplant recipients. Sequencing was performed with immunoSEQ multiplex PCR; in TCRdb, only in-frame clones are kept and a portion is missing. The repertoire holds fewer than 65,000 clones, with 70% to 90% as singletons. This specimen was Tregs from blood, taken before the transplant. All receptors derive from a human donor who received a combined kidney and bone marrow transplant. Each CDR3 is given with its conserved first and last residue. The order of the fields is clone size, D gene, J gene, CDR3 length, V gene, CDR3 DNA, CDR3 protein. A D gene is named only where the DNA matches it firmly. The size entry is marked missing in some rows and otherwise reads once, few, many or a size class.

clone size: once
D gene: .
J gene: TRBJ1-2
CDR3 length: 14
V gene: TRBV5-1
CDR3 DNA: TGCGCCAGCAGCGTCCAAGGAGGGGCGGTAAGCTACACCTTC
CDR3 protein: CASSVQGGAVSYTF

clone size: .
D gene: TRBD1
J gene: TRBJ1-5
CDR3 length: 18
V gene: TRBV28
CDR3 DNA: TGTGCCAGCAGCCCAACCCCCGGAGGGGGCTGGGGCAATCAGCCCCAGCATTTT
CDR3 protein: CASSPTPGGGWGNQPQHF

clone size: .
D gene: .
J gene: TRBJ2-1
CDR3 length: 15
V gene: TRBV4-2
CDR3 DNA: TGTGCCAGCAGCCGAGGAGGGACAGACTACAATGAGCAGTTCTTC
CDR3 protein: CASSRGGTDYNEQFF

clone size: .
D gene: .
J gene: TRBJ2-1
CDR3 length: 15
V gene: TRBV30
CDR3 DNA: TGTGCCTGGAGGTTCCCCGGGGCTCCCTACAATGAGCAGTTCTTC
CDR3 protein: CAWRFPGAPYNEQFF

clone size: .
D gene: TRBD1
J gene: TRBJ1-1
CDR3 length: 17
V gene: TRBV9
CDR3 DNA: TGTGCCAGCAGCGAAACACAGGGGGCGAGGGGTAAAACTGAAGCTTTCTTT
CDR3 protein: CASSETQGARGKTEAFF

clone size: .
D gene: TRBD2
J gene: TRBJ2-7
CDR3 length: 15
V gene: TRBV11-2
CDR3 DNA: TGTGCCAGCGGGAGGGCATCGGGCCGCTCCTACGAGCAGTACTTC
CDR3 protein: CASGRASGRSYEQYF

clone size: .
D gene: .
J gene: TRBJ2-7
CDR3 length: 19
V gene: TRBV27
CDR3 DNA: TGTGCCAGCACTAACCGAGCCCCGCTACAGGGAGGTGTACCCTACGAGCAGTACTTC
CDR3 protein: CASTNRAPLQGGVPYEQYF

clone size: .
D gene: TRBD2
J gene: TRBJ2-7
CDR3 length: 18
V gene: TRBV4-1
CDR3 DNA: TGCGCCAGCAGCGAACGGACTAGCGGGAGAAGAGGGTGGTACGAGCAGTACTTC
CDR3 protein: CASSERTSGRRGWYEQYF

clone size: .
D gene: .
J gene: TRBJ2-2
CDR3 length: 15
V gene: TRBV5-8
CDR3 DNA: TGTGCCAGCAGCGTCGACGGGGGCAGGGCCGGGGAGCTGTTTTTT
CDR3 protein: CASSVDGGRAGELFF

clone size: .
D gene: .
J gene: TRBJ1-3
CDR3 length: 15
V gene: TRBV4-3
CDR3 DNA: TGCGCCAGCAGCCCCGGGTACTCGTCTGGAAACACCATATATTTT
CDR3 protein: CASSPGYSSGNTIYF

clone size: .
D gene: TRBD1
J gene: TRBJ2-2
CDR3 length: 15
V gene: TRBV5-1
CDR3 DNA: TGCGCCAGCAGCCCCGGGACAGGGGTGACCGGGGAGCTGTTTTTT
CDR3 protein: CASSPGTGVTGELFF

clone size: .
D gene: TRBD1
J gene: TRBJ1-2
CDR3 length: 17
V gene: TRBV6-1
CDR3 DNA: TGTGCCAGCAGTGTTTTCGGGACAGGGGGCGCCTTGTATGGCTACACCTTC
CDR3 protein: CASSVFGTGGALYGYTF

clone size: .
D gene: .
J gene: TRBJ2-1
CDR3 length: 14
V gene: TRBV5-4
CDR3 DNA: TGTGCCAGCAGCTTAGCACTGCCTCCAAATGAGCAGTTCTTC
CDR3 protein: CASSLALPPNEQFF

clone size: .
D gene: .
J gene: TRBJ1-5
CDR3 length: 12
V gene: TRBV10-2
CDR3 DNA: TGCGCCAGCATGGGAGGGAATCAGCCCCAGCATTTT
CDR3 protein: CASMGGNQPQHF

clone size: .
D gene: TRBD2
J gene: TRBJ2-3
CDR3 length: 18
V gene: TRBV5-6
CDR3 DNA: TGTGCCAGCAGCTCTACTAGCGGGGGCGCCTGGGGCACAGATACGCAGTATTTT
CDR3 protein: CASSSTSGGAWGTDTQYF

clone size: once
D gene: TRBD1
J gene: TRBJ2-5
CDR3 length: 16
V gene: TRBV5-1
CDR3 DNA: TGCGCCAGCAGCTTGGCCTGGGACAGGGGGCAGGAGACCCAGTACTTC
CDR3 protein: CASSLAWDRGQETQYF

clone size: .
D gene: .
J gene: TRBJ2-7
CDR3 length: 14
V gene: TRBV6-6
CDR3 DNA: TGTGCCAGCAGTTACCCGGCAGGGAGGTACGAGCAGTACTTC
CDR3 protein: CASSYPAGRYEQYF

clone size: .
D gene: .
J gene: TRBJ2-1
CDR3 length: 14
V gene: TRBV4-3
CDR3 DNA: TGCGCCAGCAGCCAAGAAGGGCTGCACAATGAGCAGTTCTTC
CDR3 protein: CASSQEGLHNEQFF

clone size: .
D gene: .
J gene: TRBJ2-3
CDR3 length: 15
V gene: TRBV5-1
CDR3 DNA: TGCGCCAGCAGCTTGGAATCGGCTGGGGCAGATACGCAGTATTTT
CDR3 protein: CASSLESAGADTQYF

clone size: .
D gene: .
J gene: TRBJ2-5
CDR3 length: 16
V gene: TRBV7-2
CDR3 DNA: TGTGCCAGCAGCTTAGGTACCCGCTCTTTCCAAGAGACCCAGTACTTC
CDR3 protein: CASSLGTRSFQETQYF

clone size: .
D gene: TRBD2
J gene: TRBJ2-5
CDR3 length: 16
V gene: TRBV15
CDR3 DNA: TGTGCCACCAGCAGAGATATGAGGGAGGGCCTAGGGACCCAGTACTTC
CDR3 protein: CATSRDMREGLGTQYF

clone size: .
D gene: TRBD2
J gene: TRBJ2-5
CDR3 length: 12
V gene: TRBV5-6
CDR3 DNA: TGTGCCAGCAGCGGGAGCCGGGGGGAGGGGTACTTC
CDR3 protein: CASSGSRGEGYF

clone size: .
D gene: .
J gene: TRBJ2-1
CDR3 length: 14
V gene: TRBV4-1
CDR3 DNA: TGCGCCAGCAGCCAAGGGCTTCGCTCCGATGAGCAGTTCTTC
CDR3 protein: CASSQGLRSDEQFF

clone size: once
D gene: .
J gene: TRBJ2-5
CDR3 length: 14
V gene: TRBV5-5
CDR3 DNA: TGTGCCAGCAGCCGGGGGTCAGGGCCAGAGACCCAGTACTTC
CDR3 protein: CASSRGSGPETQYF

clone size: .
D gene: .
J gene: TRBJ1-5
CDR3 length: 12
V gene: TRBV6-1
CDR3 DNA: TGTGCCAGCAGAGAGTCCCATGGGACCCAGCATTTT
CDR3 protein: CASRESHGTQHF

clone size: once
D gene: .
J gene: TRBJ1-1
CDR3 length: 13
V gene: TRBV30
CDR3 DNA: TGTGCCTGGAGGCCCCCGGGGGGCACTGAAGCTTTCTTT
CDR3 protein: CAWRPPGGTEAFF

clone size: .
D gene: .
J gene: TRBJ2-7
CDR3 length: 12
V gene: TRBV19
CDR3 DNA: TGTGCCAGTAGTCCCGGGGGCTACGAGCAGTACTTC
CDR3 protein: CASSPGGYEQYF

clone size: .
D gene: .
J gene: TRBJ2-2
CDR3 length: 13
V gene: TRBV2
CDR3 DNA: TGTGCCAGCAGTGTGACTGAAACCGGGGAGCTGTTTTTT
CDR3 protein: CASSVTETGELFF

clone size: .
D gene: .
J gene: TRBJ1-6
CDR3 length: 18
V gene: TRBV5-1
CDR3 DNA: TGCGCCAGCAGCCCCCGGTTGGGTGTCGTAACCTATAATTCACCCCTCCACTTT
CDR3 protein: CASSPRLGVVTYNSPLHF

clone size: .
D gene: .
J gene: TRBJ1-4
CDR3 length: 15
V gene: TRBV27
CDR3 DNA: TGTGCCAGCAGTCCCTTCGGGGTGACTAATGAAAAACTGTTTTTT
CDR3 protein: CASSPFGVTNEKLFF

clone size: .
D gene: .
J gene: TRBJ2-3
CDR3 length: 14
V gene: TRBV28
CDR3 DNA: TGTGCCAGCCGAAGATTTAGGGGATCGGATACGCAGTATTTT
CDR3 protein: CASRRFRGSDTQYF

clone size: few
D gene: .
J gene: TRBJ1-5
CDR3 length: 16
V gene: TRBV5-5
CDR3 DNA: TGTGCCAGCAGCCCTGGAGGGACGGCCTTCAATCAGCCCCAGCATTTT
CDR3 protein: CASSPGGTAFNQPQHF

clone size: few
D gene: .
J gene: TRBJ2-7
CDR3 length: 9
V gene: TRBV21-1
CDR3 DNA: TGTGCCAGGGGCGGCGAGCAGTACTTC
CDR3 protein: CARGGEQYF

clone size: .
D gene: .
J gene: TRBJ1-1
CDR3 length: 11
V gene: TRBV20-1
CDR3 DNA: TGCAGTGCTCCTGAAAACACTGAAGCTTTCTTT
CDR3 protein: CSAPENTEAFF

clone size: .
D gene: TRBD1
J gene: TRBJ2-3
CDR3 length: 14
V gene: TRBV4-1
CDR3 DNA: TGCGCCAGCAGCCGGACAGGGGTCACAGATACGCAGTATTTT
CDR3 protein: CASSRTGVTDTQYF

clone size: .
D gene: TRBD2
J gene: TRBJ2-3
CDR3 length: 18
V gene: TRBV10-1
CDR3 DNA: TGCGCCAGCAGTGAGTCAAGGACTAGCGGGGCCTACACAGATACGCAGTATTTT
CDR3 protein: CASSESRTSGAYTDTQYF

clone size: .
D gene: TRBD1
J gene: TRBJ1-2
CDR3 length: 16
V gene: TRBV5-4
CDR3 DNA: TGTGCCAGCAGCGGGGGACAGGTTCTCCTCAACTATGGCTACACCTTC
CDR3 protein: CASSGGQVLLNYGYTF

clone size: .
D gene: TRBD1
J gene: TRBJ1-4
CDR3 length: 14
V gene: TRBV5-1
CDR3 DNA: TGCGCCAGCAGCTCGAGGGGGCTTGGTGAAAAACTGTTTTTT
CDR3 protein: CASSSRGLGEKLFF

clone size: .
D gene: TRBD1
J gene: TRBJ1-2
CDR3 length: 12
V gene: TRBV18
CDR3 DNA: TGTGCCAGCTCACCAACAGGGGATGGCTACACCTTC
CDR3 protein: CASSPTGDGYTF

clone size: .
D gene: .
J gene: TRBJ1-1
CDR3 length: 15
V gene: TRBV2
CDR3 DNA: TGTGCCAGCAGGTTTCAGGGGCTATCGAACACTGAAGCTTTCTTT
CDR3 protein: CASRFQGLSNTEAFF

clone size: .
D gene: .
J gene: TRBJ2-7
CDR3 length: 10
V gene: TRBV28
CDR3 DNA: TGTGCCAGCGGGAGGCGCGAGCAGTACTTC
CDR3 protein: CASGRREQYF

clone size: .
D gene: TRBD1
J gene: TRBJ1-2
CDR3 length: 17
V gene: TRBV7-9
CDR3 DNA: TGTGCCAGCAGCTCGAAGGGAGGGGGACAGGGTCTCCATGGCTACACCTTC
CDR3 protein: CASSSKGGGQGLHGYTF

clone size: .
D gene: TRBD2
J gene: TRBJ2-3
CDR3 length: 16
V gene: TRBV7-9
CDR3 DNA: TGTGCCAGCAGCCTTGGACTAGCGGGGAATCGGGATACGCAGTATTTT
CDR3 protein: CASSLGLAGNRDTQYF

clone size: .
D gene: TRBD1
J gene: TRBJ1-1
CDR3 length: 13
V gene: TRBV6-5
CDR3 DNA: TGTGCCAGCAGTGAAGCCGGGACAGAGAAGGCTTTCTTT
CDR3 protein: CASSEAGTEKAFF

clone size: .
D gene: .
J gene: TRBJ1-5
CDR3 length: 14
V gene: TRBV19
CDR3 DNA: TGTGCCAGTATCCGGACACATAGCAATCAGCCCCAGCATTTT
CDR3 protein: CASIRTHSNQPQHF

clone size: .
D gene: .
J gene: TRBJ1-1
CDR3 length: 14
V gene: TRBV5-4
CDR3 DNA: TGTGCCAGCAGAATAAGGGGACTGAACACTGAAGCTTTCTTT
CDR3 protein: CASRIRGLNTEAFF

clone size: .
D gene: TRBD2
J gene: TRBJ2-4
CDR3 length: 14
V gene: TRBV28
CDR3 DNA: TGTGCCAGCAGTACCCCGTTGCGGGGGAACATTCAGTACTTC
CDR3 protein: CASSTPLRGNIQYF

clone size: .
D gene: .
J gene: TRBJ2-1
CDR3 length: 12
V gene: TRBV28
CDR3 DNA: TGTGCCAGCAGTCACCGAATGAATGAGCAGTTCTTC
CDR3 protein: CASSHRMNEQFF

clone size: .
D gene: .
J gene: TRBJ1-1
CDR3 length: 17
V gene: TRBV5-6
CDR3 DNA: TGTGCCAGCAGCCGGACTGGATGGGTAGTTTCCAGCACTGAAGCTTTCTTT
CDR3 protein: CASSRTGWVVSSTEAFF

clone size: .
D gene: TRBD1
J gene: TRBJ2-7
CDR3 length: 14
V gene: TRBV5-6
CDR3 DNA: TGTGCCAGCCCTCTGAGGGGACAGGGCAACGAGCAGTACTTC
CDR3 protein: CASPLRGQGNEQYF

clone size: .
D gene: TRBD1
J gene: TRBJ2-3
CDR3 length: 15
V gene: TRBV5-1
CDR3 DNA: TGCGCCAGCAGCCTAAGGACAGGTCACACAGATACGCAGTATTTT
CDR3 protein: CASSLRTGHTDTQYF

clone size: .
D gene: .
J gene: TRBJ1-5
CDR3 length: 14
V gene: TRBV5-5
CDR3 DNA: TGTGCCAGCAGCTTGGCCGGCGGTTATCAGCCCCAGCATTTT
CDR3 protein: CASSLAGGYQPQHF

clone size: .
D gene: .
J gene: TRBJ1-2
CDR3 length: 14
V gene: TRBV6-5
CDR3 DNA: TGTGCCAGCAACCCACTGGGACAAACCTATGGCTACACCTTC
CDR3 protein: CASNPLGQTYGYTF

clone size: .
D gene: .
J gene: TRBJ1-2
CDR3 length: 16
V gene: TRBV7-5
CDR3 DNA: .
CDR3 protein: CVRSLVAGGSNYGYTF

clone size: .
D gene: TRBD1
J gene: TRBJ1-2
CDR3 length: 15
V gene: TRBV6-5
CDR3 DNA: TGTGCCAGCAGCCGGCCGGGACAGGGGATTCGAGGCTACACCTTC
CDR3 protein: CASSRPGQGIRGYTF

clone size: .
D gene: TRBD1
J gene: TRBJ1-2
CDR3 length: 18
V gene: TRBV2
CDR3 DNA: TGTGCCAGCAGTGACTACGACAGGGAGGGGACCACTAACTATGGCTACACCTTC
CDR3 protein: CASSDYDREGTTNYGYTF

clone size: .
D gene: TRBD1
J gene: TRBJ2-5
CDR3 length: 16
V gene: TRBV10-3
CDR3 DNA: TGTGCCATCAGGAGGGGCGGACAGGTTATACAAGAGACCCAGTACTTC
CDR3 protein: CAIRRGGQVIQETQYF

clone size: once
D gene: .
J gene: TRBJ1-2
CDR3 length: 16
V gene: TRBV15
CDR3 DNA: TGTGCCACCAGCAGTCGGTGGGCGGGGCCCAACTATGGCTACACCTTC
CDR3 protein: CATSSRWAGPNYGYTF

clone size: .
D gene: TRBD2
J gene: TRBJ2-1
CDR3 length: 17
V gene: TRBV18
CDR3 DNA: TGTGCCAGCTCACCACGGGGGACTAGCGGGCCCTACAATGAGCAGTTCTTC
CDR3 protein: CASSPRGTSGPYNEQFF